The clone carrying this T cell receptor beta chain was seen ten or more times. What it binds is unknown. The CDR3 regions of TCR beta were amplified from RNA transcripts. Primed by the HTBI set, a first-round RT-PCR was run on the TCR CDR3. In TCRdb, the multiplex PCR reads were re-called with MiXCR into one record per CDR3 protein. The table records 340,000 or so distinct CDR3 sequences, roughly 21% of them present only once. Germline assignment: CDR1 PRHDT and CDR2 FYEKMQ (reference sequence). The CDR3 has 17 amino acids. Trimming at V came to 0 bases and at J to 0 bases, leaving 7 bases not matched to a gene. These data come from a study of T cells in Graves' hyperthyroidism and ophthalmopathy. Study conclusions and caveats: Blood also held most thyroid clonotypes expanded beyond 0.001.

The chain uses TRBV13 and TRBJ2-7, with 8 bases matching TRBD2. This TCR was recovered from a woman aged 50 to 60 with Graves' hyperthyroidism. The material sequenced was blood. The CDR3 DNA follows: TGTGCCAGCAGCTTAGGAGACCTAGCGGGCCGCTCCTACGAGCAGTACTTC. This codes for CASSLGDLAGRSYEQYF.